This TCR beta chain was recovered during a study of blood T cell repertoires in COVID-19. Generated by immunoSEQ multiplex PCR, the TCRdb table keeps only in-frame clones and is missing some. The sample shows approximately 130,000 clones, more than 75% of them seen only once. This clone was detected only once. The receptor was derived from a woman aged 45-59 years who had recovered from COVID-19. The specimen was peripheral blood.

CDR3 residues: CASSVGGLAGARGELFF. CDR3 sequence (DNA): TGTGCCAGCAGCGTAGGGGGACTAGCGGGCGCTCGTGGGGAGCTGTTTTTT. This sequence joins TRBV9 and TRBJ2-2; 12 nucleotides align to TRBD2. In germline, CDR1 is SGDLS, CDR2 YYNGEE. The J segment lost 8 bases and the V segment lost 0 bases, leaving 8 bases of the junction unmatched. The length of the CDR3 is 17 residues.